The 6 T cell receptor beta chains below all came from one sample that was sequenced in a study of cytomegalovirus exposure and HLA in healthy donors. The PCR made use of 60 Vbeta and 13 Jbeta primers. Using immunoSEQ multiplex PCR, the repertoire was profiled, and TCRdb retains in-frame clones only, with some absent. The sample has roughly 140,000 clones, around 77% seen once; the top ten hold around 2%. The sample consisted of PBMCs. Receptor source: a man younger than 45 in good health and CMV-seronegative.

CDR3 sequence reads: CASRFGEGWGTVYF. Written as DNA, the CDR3 is TGTGCCAGCAGGTTCGGTGAGGGTTGGGGGACTGTGTACTTC. The chain couples TRBV7-2 to TRBJ2-7; D possibly corresponds to TRBD2 (6 bases). This CDR3 contains 14 residues. CDR1 is SGHTA, CDR2 FQGNSA, per germline. Trimming left V 6 bases short and J 12 bases short, with 24 bases between.

In the case of this clone: One end of the junction is discordant with germline, which a read error may explain. The chain employs TRBV18 and TRBJ1-5; D remains ambiguous. The CDR3 runs 15 residues. In germline, CDR1 is KGHSH, CDR2 LQKENI. The CDR3 reads CASSPLPGSNQPQNF. CDR3 nucleotide sequence: TGTGCCAGCTCACCTTTACCGGGGAGCAATCAGCCCCAGAATTTT.

The rearrangement uses TRBV5-6 and TRBJ2-1; D might be TRBD1 (6 bases). Germline CDR1 and CDR2: SGHDT and YYEEEE. V shed 0 bases and J shed 2 bases, with 9 bases lying between them. The CDR3 is 15 residues long. The CDR3 is CASSLGGGTYNEQFF. CDR3 DNA: TGTGCCAGCAGCTTGGGTGGGGGCACCTACAATGAGCAGTTCTTC.

J is TRBJ1-2 and V is TRBV27, with 9 positions matching TRBD1. Trimming cost V 5 bases and J 4 bases; bases outside gene matches: 17. Per the germline V gene, CDR1 is MNHEY and CDR2 is SMNVEV (reference sequence). The CDR3 extends over 18 amino acids. Here the CDR3 reads CASSLAGQGPRVPYGYTF. CDR3 DNA: TGTGCCAGCAGTCTCGCGGGACAGGGCCCTCGAGTTCCCTATGGCTACACCTTC.

The table lists this clone with a few counts. The chain has TRBV6-1 and TRBJ1-4; TRBD1 matches 8 bases. CDR1 is MNHNS, CDR2 SASEGT, per germline. This CDR3 has 19 amino acids. V dropped 4 bases and J dropped 7; count of bases not matched to a gene: 20. Written as DNA, the CDR3 is TGTGCCAGCAGTGCAACCTCCCGGGACAGGCCGAGGTTAGGTGAAAAACTGTTTTTT. Protein: CASSATSRDRPRLGEKLFF.

V is TRBV2 and J is TRBJ1-1; D is undetermined. CDR1 SNHLY and CDR2 FYNNEI come from the germline V gene. There are 15 residues in the CDR3. V was trimmed by 1 base and J by 1 base, leaving 10 bases between them. The CDR3 protein is CASSEGAVTNTEAFF. In nucleotides, the CDR3 is TGTGCCAGCAGTGAAGGTGCAGTTACGAACACTGAAGCTTTCTTT.